Each of the 17 T cell receptor beta chains below was sequenced from the same sample in a study of tumor and adjacent non-tumor tissue in lung cancer. RNA was extracted from bulk tissue without any cell sorting. A modified ARM-PCR protocol with three rounds of nested PCR amplified TCRbeta. TCRdb fed the multiplex PCR reads into MiXCR, producing one record per CDR3 protein. The sample contains 200,000 to 250,000 distinct CDR3 sequences, 71% of which appear only once. Sequencing used lung tumor tissue. These receptors were collected from a man between 60 and 70 years old with non-small cell lung cancer.

The chain employs TRBV4-2 and TRBJ2-5, with D possibly being TRBD2 (5 bases). The germline V gene has CDR1 LGHNA and CDR2 YNFKEQ. CDR3 size: 12 residues. V was clipped by 7 bases and J by 5 bases, with 11 bases between them. CDR3: CASMGSWETQYF. CDR3 coding DNA: TGTGCCAGCATGGGGAGTTGGGAGACCCAGTACTTC.

Points on this clonotype: This may stem from a read error, because a much larger clone lies one nucleotide away. V and J are TRBV6-2 or TRBV6-3 and TRBJ2-2; D gene uncertain. Trimming removed 4 bases at V and 2 bases at J, with 11 bases between. The CDR3 loop spans 15 amino acids. Per the germline V gene, CDR1 is MNHEY and CDR2 is SVGEGT. CDR3 loop: CASSSLFFNTGELFF. The CDR3 DNA is TGTGCCAGCAGTTCTCTTTTTTTTAACACCGGGGAGCTGTTTTTT.

The table lists this clonotype with a few counts. The J gene is TRBJ1-5, the V gene TRBV29-1; D unresolved. V dropped 4 bases and J dropped 8 bases, with 21 bases sitting between them. The CDR3 runs to 15 residues. From germline, CDR1 is SQVTM and CDR2 ANQGSEA. The CDR3 DNA reads TGCAGCGTTGCTTACCTCCCGGGAACAATGGAGCCCCAGCATTTT. Its translation: CSVAYLPGTMEPQHF.

Points on this clonotype: One end of the junction fails to match germline, which may point to a read error. The chain combines TRBV20-1 with TRBJ2-7; no reliable D call. CDR3 length: 12 amino acids. CDR1 is DFQATT and CDR2 is SNEGSKA in the germline V gene (reference sequence). CDR3 sequence (DNA): TGCTGTGCACGCGACAACTCCTACGAGCAGTACTTC. It codes for CCARDNSYEQYF.

With regard to this clonotype: The conserved final phenylalanine or tryptophan is absent from the CDR3, which likely points to a read error. DNA for the CDR3: TGCAGTGCTAGAGATGCCAGCACCCCCGAGCAGTACTTA. It codes for CSARDASTPEQYL. This chain links TRBV20-1 with TRBJ2-7; unclear D gene. In germline, CDR1 is DFQATT, CDR2 SNEGSKA (reference sequence). This CDR3 has 13 amino acids. V lost 0 bases and J lost 6, with 12 bases in between.

DNA of the CDR3: TGTGCCAGCAGTTCGGGTAAATGGACTAGCGGGGCGCGCGAGCAGTACTTC. It translates to CASSSGKWTSGAREQYF. The chain employs TRBV28 and TRBJ2-7; 12 bases agree with TRBD2. With V trimmed by 4 bases and J by 6 bases, 13 bases remained unmatched. CDR1 and CDR2 from the germline V gene are MDHEN and SYDVKM. The CDR3 contains 17 residues.

Regarding this clonotype: Likely a read error: the CDR3 ends without its conserved phenylalanine or tryptophan. The genes are TRBV11-2 and TRBJ1-2, with D tentatively TRBD1 (5 bases). The germline CDR1 and CDR2 sequences are SGHAT and FQNNGV. CDR3 length: 15 amino acids. The DNA of the CDR3 is TGTGACAGCAGCTTAGAGCAGGGCGGTGACTATGGCTACACCATC. Translating it yields CDSSLEQGGDYGYTI.

This clonotype was picked up many times. The gene calls are TRBV20-1 and TRBJ2-2, with 8 bases lining up with TRBD2. This CDR3 comprises 14 residues. The V gene's germline CDR1 is DFQATT and CDR2 SNEGSKA (reference sequence). The J segment lost 6 bases and the V segment lost 6 bases, leaving 9 bases of the junction unmatched. CDR3 nucleotides: TGCAGTGCAAAACCGGGACTAGGCCCCGGGGAGCTGTTTTTT. This codes for CSAKPGLGPGELFF.

The V gene is TRBV6-6, the J gene TRBJ2-3, with 7 bases aligning to TRBD2. V dropped 6 bases and J dropped 4; count of bases not matched to a gene: 7. The CDR3 runs to 14 residues. Germline V lookup: CDR1 MNHNY, CDR2 SVGAGI (reference sequence). CDR3 region: CASSGLVGADTQYF. The CDR3 nucleotides read TGTGCCAGCAGCGGACTAGTGGGAGCAGATACGCAGTATTTT.

On this clonotype: This likely comes from a read error, as the CDR3 has no conserved phenylalanine or tryptophan at its end. The chain has TRBV20-1 and TRBJ2-7, with D perhaps matching TRBD1 (5 bases). V lost 4 bases to trimming and J lost 0 bases, with 13 bases between them. This CDR3 has 14 residues. Germline V gives CDR1 DFQATT, CDR2 SNEGSKA (reference sequence). CDR3 in DNA: TGCAGTGCTAATAACGGACACAACTCCTACGAGCAGTACTTA. Translated: CSANNGHNSYEQYL.

Comment on this clonotype: A much larger clone lies one base from this, so it may be a read error. The V and J genes are TRBV20-1 and TRBJ1-4; 8 bases agree with TRBD1. V lost 0 bases, J lost 6 bases, and 9 bases stayed unmatched. This CDR3 spans 16 amino acids. The germline gives CDR1 DFQATT, CDR2 SNEGSKA (reference sequence). The CDR3 region is CSARDPNQGADEKLFF. As DNA, the CDR3 is TGCAGTGCTAGAGACCCGAACCAGGGGGCTGATGAAAAACTGTTTTTT.

A note on this clonotype: One end of the junction is discordant with germline, which a read error may explain. The genes are TRBV6-1 and TRBJ1-5; D ambiguous. Germline CDR1 and CDR2: MNHNS and SASEGT. There are 15 residues in the CDR3. In DNA form, the CDR3 reads TGTACCAGCAGTGAAGTGGGTGGGGGCAATCAGCCCCAGCATTTT. It codes for CTSSEVGGGNQPQHF.

Note on this clonotype: Since no conserved phenylalanine or tryptophan closes the CDR3, a read error is the likely cause. This chain links TRBV12-3 or TRBV12-4 with TRBJ1-2; D might be TRBD1 (5 bases). This CDR3 has 13 amino acids. The CDR3 nucleotides are TGTGCCAGCAGTTGGGACGGCTACTATGGTTACACCTTA. Its translation is CASSWDGYYGYTL.

A note on this clonotype: It may be a read error: a sequence one base away is much more abundant. The chain couples TRBV5-5 to TRBJ2-1; tentatively, D is TRBD2 (6 bases). The CDR3 sequence is 16 residues long. Germline loops: CDR1 SGHKS, CDR2 YYEKEE (reference sequence). CDR3 amino acids: CASSLTVGGTYNEQLF. CDR3 nucleotides: TGTGCCAGCAGCTTGACGGTGGGAGGTACCTACAATGAGCAGCTCTTC. The entire variable domain, with the rest obtained from reference TRBV5-5 and TRBJ2-1, is as follows: DAGVTQSPTHLIKTRGQQVTLRCSPISGHKSVSWYQQVLGQGPQFIFQYYEKEERGRGNFPDRFSARQFPNYSSELNVNALLLGDSALYLCASSLTVGGTYNEQLFGPGTRLTVL.

For this clonotype: The junction and the germline gene differ at one end; a read error may be behind it. The V and J genes are TRBV6-1 and TRBJ2-7; D possibly corresponds to TRBD2 (5 bases). CDR1 and CDR2 (germline): MNHNS, SASEGT. This CDR3 has 14 residues. The CDR3 DNA sequence: TGTGCCAGCAGTGCCTCCGGGAATACCTACGAGCAGTATTTC. It is translated as CASSASGNTYEQYF.

A word on this clonotype: Given a much more abundant clone one base away, this may be a read error. This sequence joins TRBV20-1 and TRBJ1-1; D is unresolved. The germline V gene encodes CDR1 DFQATT and CDR2 SNEGSKA (reference sequence). V dropped 1 base and J dropped 4 bases, with 13 bases sitting between them. The CDR3 loop spans 14 amino acids. CDR3 sequence (DNA): TGCAGTGCTAGAGGGGGAGCGGGGATCACTGAAGCTTTCTTT. The encoded protein is CSARGGAGITEAFF.

Comments on this clonotype: At one of its ends the junction is not consistent with the germline gene, which may arise from a read error. J is TRBJ2-1 and V is TRBV6-1; D remains unclear. This CDR3 is built from 14 residues. Germline CDR1 is MNHNS and CDR2 is SASEGT. DNA of the CDR3: TGTGCCAGCATAGTTCGAGCAGGAACGGGTGAGCTGTTCTTC. The encoded protein is CASIVRAGTGELFF.